A selection of T cell receptor beta chains follows, all from one sample in a study of T cell responses to AZD1222 COVID-19 vaccine. Clones were read by immunoSEQ multiplex PCR, and TCRdb kept only the in-frame ones, dropping some. The top ten hold under 6% of the sample, which has approximately 170,000 clones, roughly 92% seen once. Specimen: peripheral blood, collected 28 days after the second AZD1222 dose. The receptors come from an adult who received the AZD1222 COVID-19 vaccine. The CDR3 runs from the conserved cysteine through the conserved F or W.

V	J	CDR3
TRBV28	TRBJ2-2	CASGVGRANTGELFF
TRBV15	TRBJ2-7	CATSVQGTGGHEQYF
TRBV19	TRBJ2-2	CASTPVGQGPTWELFF
TRBV7-2	TRBJ1-6	CASSLAPIYNSPLHF
TRBV5-1	TRBJ2-5	CASSLRLAGEETQYF
TRBV7-2	TRBJ1-3	CASSLQVGPGNTIYF
TRBV7-9	TRBJ2-7	CASSFFTGENEQYF
TRBV27	TRBJ1-5	CASSPGVRGNQPQHF
TRBV5-1	TRBJ1-3	CASSLTGDGNTIYF
TRBV2	TRBJ1-5	CASSEQGPNQPQHF
TRBV7-6	TRBJ1-5	CASSPMEGISNQPQHF
TRBV7-9	TRBJ1-1	CASSVTGANTEAFF
TRBV25-1	TRBJ2-5	CASRPETQYF
TRBV11-2	TRBJ2-1	CASSSRLAGHEQFF
TRBV19	TRBJ2-5	CASSPTSRETQYF
TRBV4-2	TRBJ2-2	CASSHDTGELFF
TRBV6-1	TRBJ2-5	CASSEGRSYF
TRBV3-1/TRBV3-2	TRBJ2-6	CASSLESGGTGANVLTF
TRBV19	TRBJ2-1	CASSSRGRASANEQFF
TRBV18	TRBJ1-1	CASSLTGTLNTEAFF
TRBV6-6	TRBJ2-2	CATWRGTANTGELFF
TRBV10-1	TRBJ2-3	CASNKSEREYTDTQYF
TRBV6-6	TRBJ1-2	CASSPSQGNGYTF
TRBV14	TRBJ1-4	CASSQVINEKLFF
TRBV28	TRBJ1-2	CASSQGFGYTF
TRBV10-2	TRBJ2-3	CASSEWPGLAGGSVDTQYF
TRBV27	TRBJ1-1	CASRPTLRTEAFF
TRBV4-3	TRBJ1-5	CASSQDIGGVQPQHF